One sample yielded the 10 T cell receptor beta chains listed below, sequenced in a study of CD8 T cells in Susac syndrome. RNA, at about 0.45 to 1 ug, was reverse transcribed with random hexamers. Via MiXCR, TCRdb re-called the immunoSEQ multiplex PCR reads, giving one row per CDR3 protein. The data contain roughly 70,000 distinct CDR3 sequences, under 96% of them singletons. Input material: CD4+ T cells from PBMCs. These receptors all stem from a human donor with multiple sclerosis.

The chain uses TRBV5-6 and TRBJ1-6; D unresolved. Trimming pared 1 base from V and 7 bases from J, leaving 6 bases between. Germline V gene sequence: CDR1 SGHDT, CDR2 YYEEEE. The CDR3 contains 13 residues. This CDR3 is CASSLRINSPLHF. The CDR3, as DNA: TGTGCCAGCAGCTTGAGGATCAATTCACCCCTCCACTTT. Combining the CDR3 with reference TRBV5-6 and TRBJ1-6 gives the whole variable domain DAGVTQSPTHLIKTRGQQVTLRCSPKSGHDTVSWYQQALGQGPQFIFQYYEEEERQRGNFPDRFSGHQFPNYSSELNVNALLLGDSALYLCASSLRINSPLHFGNGTRLTVT.

V gene TRBV29-1 combines with J gene TRBJ2-6; tentative D call: TRBD1 (5 bases). This CDR3 comprises 14 residues. V was clipped by 6 bases and J by 0 bases, with 9 bases between them. The V gene's germline CDR1 is SQVTM and CDR2 ANQGSEA. The CDR3 DNA reads TGCAGCGTGAAACAGGACTCTGGGGCCAACGTCCTGACTTTC. Translated: CSVKQDSGANVLTF.

In its sample, this clonotype was seen once. The rearrangement uses TRBV15 and TRBJ1-6; TRBD1 might be the D (5 bases). Trimming left V 2 bases short and J 8 bases short, with 13 bases between. CDR3 length: 15 amino acids. Germline V CDR1 and CDR2: LNHNV, YYDKDF (reference sequence). Written as DNA, the CDR3 is TGTGCCACCAGCAGACCCGGGACGGCTTATTCACCCCTCCACTTT. Translating gives CATSRPGTAYSPLHF.

This chain uses TRBV29-1 with TRBJ2-1, with 12 bases that match TRBD2. Germline lookup yields CDR1 SQVTM and CDR2 ANQGSEA. This CDR3 contains 13 residues. Trimming removed 4 bases from V and 13 bases from J; junction bases left unmatched: 8. The CDR3 loop is CSVATSGGQQQFF. The CDR3 DNA follows: TGCAGCGTTGCGACTAGCGGGGGCCAACAACAGTTCTTC.

The V gene is TRBV12-3 or TRBV12-4, the J gene TRBJ1-1; no clear D. V lost 3 bases, J lost 1 base, and 6 bases lay in between. CDR3 length equals 13 residues. Here the CDR3 DNA reads TGTGCCAGCAGTTTTAACAGGAACACTGAAGCTTTCTTT. Protein product: CASSFNRNTEAFF.

CDR3 DNA sequence: TGTGCCAGCAGCTTACGGATCCAAGAGACCCAGTACTTC. Protein: CASSLRIQETQYF. The J gene is TRBJ2-5, the V gene TRBV7-6; D is unclear. V gave up 2 bases and J gave up 1 base, with 5 bases separating them. CDR3 size: 13 residues. Looked up from germline, CDR1 is SGHVS and CDR2 is FNYEAQ.

The J gene is TRBJ2-7, the V gene TRBV28; weak D call: TRBD1 (6 bases). The ends were cut back, 5 bases at V and 4 bases at J, with 18 bases in the middle. This CDR3 is built from 15 residues. The germline V gene has CDR1 MDHEN and CDR2 SYDVKM. The CDR3 loop reads CASSPWPGHSYEQYF. CDR3 nucleotides: TGTGCCAGCAGTCCTTGGCCGGGACATAGTTACGAGCAGTACTTC.

J is TRBJ1-1 and V is TRBV7-6; D is possibly TRBD1 (6 bases). V was trimmed by 1 base and J by 5 bases, leaving 17 bases between them. The CDR3 has 16 amino acids. Germline lookup yields CDR1 SGHVS and CDR2 FNYEAQ. The CDR3, as DNA: TGTGCCAGCAGCTTAGAAGGGGGGCTGAGTTGGACTGAAGCTTTCTTT. Protein sequence: CASSLEGGLSWTEAFF.

The rearrangement joins TRBV7-2 to TRBJ2-3; 12 bases are a match to TRBD2. The CDR3 has 14 residues. With 5 bases clipped from V and 7 bases from J, the junction kept 4 bases outside the gene matches. CDR1 is SGHTA and CDR2 is FQGNSA in the germline V gene. The CDR3 DNA follows: TGTGCCAGCAGCCGAGGACTAGCGGGGCATACGCAGTATTTT. The encoded protein is CASSRGLAGHTQYF. Full variable domain (missing parts from reference TRBV7-2 and TRBJ2-3): GAGVSQSPSNKVTEKGKDVELRCDPISGHTALYWYRQSLGQGLEFLIYFQGNSAPDKSGLPSDRFSAERTGGSVSTLTIQRTQQEDSAVYLCASSRGLAGHTQYFGPGTRLTVL.

This rearrangement joins TRBV2 to TRBJ2-3; D is tentatively TRBD1 or TRBD2 (6 bases each). Looked up from germline, CDR1 is SNHLY and CDR2 is FYNNEI. CDR3 size: 15 residues. Deletions cut 6 bases from V and 3 bases from J, with 16 bases between. DNA for the CDR3: TGTGCCAGCAGGCGAGACGGAGGGGGGACAGATACGCAGTATTTT. It translates to CASRRDGGGTDTQYF.